A selection of T cell receptor beta chains follows, all from one sample in a study of OX40 agonist ivuxolimab in advanced cancers. Only in-frame clones appear in the TCRdb table, and some are missing; sequencing was by immunoSEQ multiplex PCR. The sample carries tens of thousands of clones, roughly 87% recorded once. The material sequenced was CD4+ or CD8+ T cells sorted from blood, taken in a trial of the OX40 agonist ivuxolimab. The receptors originated from an adult with an advanced solid tumor such as melanoma, head and neck, liver or kidney cancer. The CDR3 runs from the conserved cysteine through the conserved F or W. Fields, in order: CDR3 length, V gene, CDR3 protein.

cdr3_length: 15; v_call: TRBV7-2; cdr3_aa: CASSLQDSSNQPQHF
cdr3_length: 16; v_call: TRBV11-2; cdr3_aa: CASSLDPGGARNEQFF
cdr3_length: 16; v_call: TRBV7-9; cdr3_aa: CASSLYRAGNFGEQYF
cdr3_length: 15; v_call: TRBV7-8; cdr3_aa: CASSLADRGNSPLHF
cdr3_length: 12; v_call: TRBV15; cdr3_aa: CATSRERSPLHF
cdr3_length: 13; v_call: TRBV30; cdr3_aa: CAWSLRGDEKLFF
cdr3_length: 15; v_call: TRBV5-1; cdr3_aa: CASSSSGASNEKLFF
cdr3_length: 16; v_call: TRBV7-2; cdr3_aa: CASSLSAGGSTDTQYF
cdr3_length: 16; v_call: TRBV7-9; cdr3_aa: CASSSTGHGAYNEQFF
cdr3_length: 14; v_call: TRBV28; cdr3_aa: CASSGGGAHQPQHF